The 4 T cell receptor beta chains reported below all come from one sample, sequenced in a study of shared clonotypes between healthy human individuals. The repertoire was sequenced with immunoSEQ multiplex PCR; TCRdb's copy has only in-frame clones and lacks some. Of roughly 320,000 clones in the sample, roughly 84% were seen once. Material for sequencing was memory CD8+ T cells sorted from blood. As to subset: CD45RO+ cells pooled with CCR7-negative TemRA cells. All receptors come from a man younger than 30 in good health.

The chain carries TRBV4-3 and TRBJ2-7, with D unclear. The V end was cut by 0 bases, the J end by 2 bases, with 17 bases between. This CDR3 comprises 17 residues. Germline V gene lookup returns CDR1 LGHNA and CDR2 YSLEER. The CDR3 is CASSQDLPKGPPYEQYF. The DNA of the CDR3 is TGCGCCAGCAGCCAAGATCTTCCCAAAGGGCCCCCCTACGAGCAGTACTTC.

The chain recombines TRBV28 with TRBJ2-3; D is uncertain. Germline values: CDR1 MDHEN, CDR2 SYDVKM. V was trimmed by 3 bases and J by 1 base, leaving 8 bases between them. The CDR3 loop spans 14 amino acids. The CDR3 loop is CASSFRVGTDTQYF. CDR3 bases: TGTGCCAGCAGTTTTAGGGTAGGCACAGATACGCAGTATTTT.

As DNA, the CDR3 is TGTGCCAGCAGCTTGGGACTAGCGAGGGAGACCCAGTACTTC. Its translation is CASSLGLARETQYF. The rearrangement links TRBV5-4 to TRBJ2-5, with TRBD2 matching 8 bases. Germline V lookup: CDR1 SGHNT, CDR2 YYREEE (reference sequence). The CDR3 has 14 amino acids. The junction had 3 bases not matched to a gene; V was cut back by 0 bases and J by 5 bases.

As to this clone: The sample contains more than one DNA sequence encoding this CDR3. CDR3 in amino acids: CASSFSTGYNEQFF. CDR3 nucleotide sequence: TGTGCCAGCAGCTTTTCCACTGGTTACAATGAGCAGTTCTTC. The chain carries TRBV11-2 and TRBJ2-1; D is unclear. The CDR3 contains 14 residues. Germline values: CDR1 SGHAT, CDR2 FQNNGV. Trimming shortened V by 3 bases and J by 4 bases, and 10 bases separated the two germline ends.